The 19 T cell receptor beta chains below all came from one sample that was sequenced in a study of blood T cell repertoires in COVID-19. The protocol was immunoSEQ multiplex PCR, while the TCRdb copy is restricted to in-frame clones and leaves out a portion. The sample holds around 260,000 clones, approximately 91% seen once. The sequencing input was peripheral blood. The source of these receptors is a woman in her 30s with COVID-19, enrolled during active disease.

The rearrangement joins TRBV4-1 to TRBJ1-5; 7 positions match TRBD1. The V gene's germline CDR1 is MGHRA and CDR2 YSYEKL. V dropped 5 bases and J dropped 4; count of bases not matched to a gene: 11. The CDR3 length is 16 residues. The CDR3 protein is CASSKGLDRENQPQHF. The CDR3, as DNA: TGCGCCAGCAGCAAAGGGCTTGACAGGGAAAATCAGCCCCAGCATTTT.

This clone was counted once. The chain joins TRBV11-2 to TRBJ1-6, with no clear D. Per germline, CDR1 SGHAT and CDR2 FQNNGV. CDR3 length: 13 amino acids. Between the trimmed V and J ends, which lost 1 base and 9 bases, there was a span of 7 bases. This CDR3 is CASSLAPPSPLHF. The DNA of the CDR3 is TGTGCCAGCAGCTTAGCTCCTCCTTCACCCCTCCACTTT.

J is TRBJ2-7 and V is TRBV28, with D unclear. The V and J ends lost 5 bases and 0 bases respectively, with 5 bases between them. The germline V gene has CDR1 MDHEN and CDR2 SYDVKM. CDR3 length: 12 amino acids. The CDR3 sequence is CASSPYSYEQYF. CDR3 nucleotides: TGTGCCAGCAGTCCCTACTCCTACGAGCAGTACTTC.

The chain joins TRBV5-1 to TRBJ1-1; 8 bases agree with TRBD1. This CDR3 is 15 amino acids long. Germline values: CDR1 SGHRS, CDR2 YFSETQ. V trimming: 0 bases; J trimming: 0 bases; junction bases outside the gene matches: 1. The CDR3 sequence: CASSLGQGLNTEAFF. The DNA for the CDR3 is TGCGCCAGCAGCTTGGGACAGGGGCTGAACACTGAAGCTTTCTTT. Together with reference TRBV5-1 and TRBJ1-1, the CDR3 gives the full variable domain: KAGVTQTPRYLIKTRGQQVTLSCSPISGHRSVSWYQQTPGQGLQFLFEYFSETQRNKGNFPGRFSGRQFSNSRSEMNVSTLELGDSALYLCASSLGQGLNTEAFFGQGTRLTVV.

The chain combines TRBV6-1 with TRBJ1-1; D might be TRBD1 (6 bases). Germline V lookup: CDR1 MNHNS, CDR2 SASEGT. Trimming left V 1 base short and J 5 bases short, with 17 bases between. CDR3 length equals 16 residues. In DNA form, the CDR3 reads TGTGCCAGCAGTGAAGTGGGGAGCAGGGGAAGTACTGAAGCTTTCTTT. Protein product: CASSEVGSRGSTEAFF.

The V and J genes are TRBV19 and TRBJ1-6, with 8 bases that match TRBD1. Germline CDR1 is LNHDA and CDR2 is SQIVND (reference sequence). The CDR3 is made up of 15 amino acids. V lost 7 bases to trimming and J lost 8 bases; unmatched junction nucleotides: 10. The CDR3 nucleotides are TGTGCCAGTACCAGGACAGGGTCCGGAGATTCACCCCTCCACTTT. It specifies CASTRTGSGDSPLHF.

CDR3 in amino acids: CASSLVTGSFTDTQYF. The CDR3 coding sequence is TGTGCCAGCAGCTTGGTGACAGGGTCTTTCACAGATACGCAGTATTTT. The V call is TRBV5-4, the J call TRBJ2-3; 7 positions match TRBD1. The CDR3 length is 16 residues. Germline CDR1 reads SGHNT; CDR2 reads YYREEE (reference sequence). The J segment lost 2 bases and the V segment lost 0 bases, leaving 6 bases of the junction unmatched.

This rearrangement joins TRBV10-2 to TRBJ1-5; no firm D call. Trimming took 0 bases from V and 3 from J, leaving 6 bases between them. The length of the CDR3 is 14 residues. The germline gives CDR1 WSHSY, CDR2 SAAADI. The DNA for the CDR3 is TGCGCCAGCAGTGAGTCTAACATCAATCAGCCCCAGCATTTT. Its protein is CASSESNINQPQHF.

This chain joins TRBV9 and TRBJ2-7; 8 positions match TRBD2. The CDR3 loop spans 14 amino acids. V dropped 0 bases and J dropped 7; count of bases not matched to a gene: 6. Germline V gene sequence: CDR1 SGDLS, CDR2 YYNGEE. CDR3 DNA sequence: TGTGCCAGCAGCGTAGAGGGACTAGTGGGAGAGCAGTACTTC. Residues: CASSVEGLVGEQYF.

The chain joins TRBV29-1 to TRBJ1-1; TRBD1 matches 10 bases. Germline lookup yields CDR1 SQVTM and CDR2 ANQGSEA. V was pared by 6 bases and J by 1 base, with 2 bases of the junction left unmatched. This CDR3 comprises 13 residues. For the CDR3, the DNA is TGCAGCGTCAGGACAGGGGGGAACACTGAAGCTTTCTTT. It is translated as CSVRTGGNTEAFF. The full variable domain, completed using reference TRBV29-1 and TRBJ1-1, is SAVISQKPSRDICQRGTSLTIQCQVDSQVTMMFWYRQQPGQSLTLIATANQGSEATYESGFVIDKFPISRPNLTFSTLTVSNMSPEDSSIYLCSVRTGGNTEAFFGQGTRLTVV.

The V gene is TRBV7-2, the J gene TRBJ1-3; 7 bases fit TRBD1. J was trimmed by 0 bases and V by 2 bases; bases with no gene match: 1. The CDR3 covers 15 residues. Germline-derived CDR1 and CDR2 are SGHTA and FQGNSA. The CDR3 region has the DNA TGTGCCAGCAGCTTACGGACAGGCTCTGGAAACACCATATATTTT. Encoded protein: CASSLRTGSGNTIYF.

This chain joins TRBV30 and TRBJ1-3; TRBD1 might be the D (6 bases). Trimming took 2 bases from V and 2 from J, leaving 7 bases between them. The CDR3 contains 13 residues. CDR1 and CDR2 from the germline V gene are GTSNPN and SVGIG (reference sequence). CDR3 coding DNA: TGTGCCTGGAGTCACAGGGCTGGAAACACCATATATTTT. This sequence encodes CAWSHRAGNTIYF.

This chain links TRBV3-1 (or the pseudogene TRBV3-2) with TRBJ1-2; D is undetermined. Looked up from germline, CDR1 is LGHDT and CDR2 is YNNKEL (reference sequence). The V and J ends lost 2 bases and 4 bases respectively, with 8 bases between them. The CDR3 is 13 amino acids. The CDR3 DNA sequence: TGTGCCAGCAGCCAACCCCCGAGCTATGGCTACACCTTC. It yields the protein CASSQPPSYGYTF.

The chain joins TRBV5-5 to TRBJ1-1; 7 nucleotides line up with TRBD1. Trimming at V came to 2 bases and at J to 3 bases, leaving 10 bases not matched to a gene. This CDR3 is 16 amino acids long. Looked up from germline, CDR1 is SGHKS and CDR2 is YYEKEE (reference sequence). CDR3 amino acids: CASSFFEGAVDTEAFF. Written as DNA, the CDR3 is TGTGCCAGCAGCTTTTTTGAGGGGGCGGTAGACACTGAAGCTTTCTTT. Full variable domain (outside the CDR3, taken from reference TRBV5-5 and TRBJ1-1): DAGVTQSPTHLIKTRGQQVTLRCSPISGHKSVSWYQQVLGQGPQFIFQYYEKEERGRGNFPDRFSARQFPNYSSELNVNALLLGDSALYLCASSFFEGAVDTEAFFGQGTRLTVV.

The V gene is TRBV20-1, the J gene TRBJ2-2, with 8 bases identical to TRBD1. This CDR3 comprises 15 residues. Germline loops: CDR1 DFQATT, CDR2 SNEGSKA (reference sequence). Trimming cost V 3 bases and J 4 bases; bases outside gene matches: 7. The CDR3 nucleotides are TGCAGTGCTAGTGAACGGACAGGGAGCACCGGGGAGCTGTTTTTT. Its protein product is CSASERTGSTGELFF.

This rearrangement joins TRBV7-5 to TRBJ1-2. TRBV7-5 is listed as a pseudogene. CDR3 length equals 15 residues. The CDR3 coding sequence is TGTGTCAGAAGCCTGACGCGGGTACGGGGCTATGGCTACACCTTC. Residues: CVRSLTRVRGYGYTF.

V gene TRBV30 combines with J gene TRBJ1-2; TRBD1 aligns across 12 bases. The germline CDR1 and CDR2 sequences are GTSNPN and SVGIG (reference sequence). Germline trimming cut 5 bases from V and 4 bases from J; bases unmatched to any gene: 5. The CDR3 consists of 14 residues. CDR3 in DNA: TGTGCCTGGGGGACAGGGGGCTCTGTCTATGGCTACACCTTC. Its translation: CAWGTGGSVYGYTF.

The J gene is TRBJ1-2, the V gene TRBV12-3 or TRBV12-4, with D uncertain. V lost 4 bases and J 5 bases, leaving 11 bases between the germline ends. The CDR3 length is 13 residues. Here the CDR3 DNA reads TGTGCCAGCAGTTCCGCGGCAGAGTATGGCTACACCTTC. It encodes CASSSAAEYGYTF.

In its sample, this clone was seen a few times. The rearrangement links TRBV12-3 or TRBV12-4 to TRBJ2-3; no clear D gene. The CDR3 totals 13 residues. The V gene lost 5 bases and the J gene lost 5 bases, with 11 bases spanning the gap. This CDR3 reads CASSPGELDTQYF. CDR3 bases: TGTGCCAGCAGTCCCGGAGAATTAGATACGCAGTATTTT.